This T cell receptor beta chain stems from a study of CD8 T cells in ankylosing spondylitis. TCRdb re-called the 5' RACE reads with MiXCR, one entry per CDR3 protein. The profile shows around 320,000 distinct CDR3 sequences, 20% of them singletons. The V and J ends lost 7 bases and 2 bases respectively, with 16 bases between them. The CDR3 has 15 residues. Germline lookup yields CDR1 SGHDT and CDR2 YYEEEE. Material: blood, either unsorted or a sorted T cell fraction (not recorded which). The clonotype comes from a female donor with ankylosing spondylitis or in good health (not recorded which). The chain couples TRBV5-6 to TRBJ2-1, with no clear D. The CDR3 loop reads CASGWWDRPYNEQFF. In DNA form, the CDR3 reads TGTGCCAGCGGCTGGTGGGATCGCCCCTACAATGAGCAGTTCTTC.